The entry below gives a single T cell receptor beta chain sequence along with its context. What it binds is not known. These data originate in a study of cytomegalovirus exposure and HLA in healthy donors. Study-wide results and caveats: Being indistinguishable, some V segments were excluded, TRBV6-2 and TRBV6-3 among them. When analyzed later, the rates of TCR association showed variation by HLA locus, with DRB1 the most and HLA-C the fewest. CMV serostatus was the only immune exposure information that was available.

Germline CDR1 reads SGHAT; CDR2 reads FQNNGV. The CDR3 is 14 residues long. With V trimmed by 5 bases and J by 3 bases, 7 bases remained unmatched. Healthy bone marrow donors made up the donors. Use of 60 Vbeta and 13 Jbeta primers characterized the PCR. The method was immunoSEQ multiplex PCR; TCRdb's version includes in-frame clones alone and lacks a portion of them. The repertoire holds tens of thousands of clones, with roughly 74% as singletons. The chain combines TRBV11-2 with TRBJ2-7; 7 nucleotides match TRBD1. The source of this sequence is a human donor in good health. Input material: PBMCs. The DNA of the CDR3 is TGTGCCAGCAGCGCAGACAGGGATCTCTACGAGCAGTACTTC. This sequence encodes CASSADRDLYEQYF.